This entry concerns a single T cell receptor beta chain. Its antigen remains unidentified. TCR beta cDNA was made from 400 to 600 ng total RNA with a constant-region primer. Employing slightly modified ARM-PCR, three nested multiplex PCR rounds were run, and these gave rise to the TCR beta libraries. Rounds one and two of PCR, each of roughly 11 cycles, were primed with TRBV1-TRBV30 forward primers and a C-beta reverse primer. TCRdb re-called the multiplex PCR reads with MiXCR, one entry per CDR3 protein. Of 310,000 or so distinct CDR3 sequences listed, approximately 64% are singletons. Germline CDR1 and CDR2: KGHDR and SFDVKD. The CDR3 consists of 15 residues. The V end was cut by 4 bases, the J end by 4 bases, with 15 bases between. This record belongs to a study of tumor-infiltrating lymphocytes in primary liver carcinoma. Notes on the study in general: The 250 largest clones made up significantly more of tumor than blood repertoires (p = 0.039). For tumor-adjacent and tumor-blood pairs, overlap was less than that seen for tumor region pairs. Each sample was bulk and unsorted; consequently, CD4+ and CD8+ repertoires were not compared.

Blood RNA originated from unsorted whole blood, with germline DNA additionally extracted. Investigators obtained approximately 3.9 milliliters of peripheral blood ahead of surgery. The TCR was taken from a man aged 35-49 years with primary liver carcinoma and hepatitis B virus infection. Sequenced input: peripheral blood. This chain uses TRBV24-1 with TRBJ2-5; weak D call: TRBD1 (6 bases). This chain's CDR3 is CATSDPDRYPETQYF. The CDR3 DNA is TGTGCCACCAGTGACCCGGACAGATATCCAGAGACCCAGTACTTC.